A single sample gave rise to the 19 T cell receptor beta chains below, sequenced in a study of blood T cell repertoires in COVID-19. Sequencing used immunoSEQ multiplex PCR; TCRdb keeps in-frame clones, though not all of them. Of approximately 160,000 clones in the sample, about 86% are singletons; the top ten hold roughly 4.1%. Sequences were obtained from peripheral blood. The source of these receptors is a woman aged 70 to 79 with acute or convalescent COVID-19.

This clone was seen once. This chain joins TRBV7-2 and TRBJ2-3, with 7 bases aligning to TRBD2. V shed 5 bases, J shed 3 bases, and the junction held 8 bases outside the gene matches. In germline, CDR1 is SGHTA, CDR2 FQGNSA. This CDR3 is 15 amino acids long. The CDR3 sequence is CASSPGAGITDTQYF. In DNA, the CDR3 is TGTGCCAGCAGCCCGGGAGCGGGGATAACAGATACGCAGTATTTT.

This chain links TRBV28 with TRBJ1-5, with 10 bases identical to TRBD1. Germline trimming cut 6 bases from V and 3 bases from J; bases unmatched to any gene: 8. The CDR3 loop spans 16 amino acids. Germline values: CDR1 MDHEN, CDR2 SYDVKM. CDR3 sequence: CASSRDRGGLNQPQHF. The CDR3 DNA is TGTGCCAGCAGCCGGGACAGGGGAGGCCTCAATCAGCCCCAGCATTTT.

The chain couples TRBV7-2 to TRBJ2-7, with D perhaps TRBD1 (6 bases). Germline values: CDR1 SGHTA, CDR2 FQGNSA. This CDR3 spans 16 amino acids. The V gene lost 1 base and the J gene lost 1 base, with 14 bases spanning the gap. CDR3 nucleotide sequence: TGTGCCAGCAGCTTAGTCGGCCGGGACAAGTCCTACGAGCAGTACTTC. This gives the protein CASSLVGRDKSYEQYF.

This chain uses TRBV28 with TRBJ1-4; D is unclear. The CDR3 has 14 amino acids. Trimming stripped 6 bases from V and 8 bases from J, with 16 bases between. Germline CDR1 is MDHEN and CDR2 is SYDVKM. CDR3 coding DNA: TGTGCCAGCAGCCGAAACTGGATGGGCGAAAAACTGTTTTTT. This sequence encodes CASSRNWMGEKLFF.

The J gene is TRBJ1-1, the V gene TRBV9; D is ambiguous. CDR1 SGDLS and CDR2 YYNGEE come from the germline V gene. The CDR3 covers 15 residues. Trimming pared 0 bases from V and 3 bases from J, leaving 12 bases between. This CDR3 reads CASSVETGIYTEAFF. In DNA, the CDR3 is TGTGCCAGCAGCGTAGAGACGGGGATTTACACTGAAGCTTTCTTT. Variable domain in full (rest from reference TRBV9 and TRBJ1-1): DSGVTQTPKHLITATGQRVTLRCSPRSGDLSVYWYQQSLDQGLQFLIQYYNGEERAKGNILERFSAQQFPDLHSELNLSSLELGDSALYFCASSVETGIYTEAFFGQGTRLTVV.

The chain is built from TRBV10-3 and TRBJ2-1; possibly TRBD1 for D (5 bases). There are 14 residues in the CDR3. Germline CDR1 and CDR2: ENHRY and SYGVKD. Trimming shortened V by 10 bases and J by 4 bases, and 17 bases separated the two germline ends. The CDR3 DNA sequence: TGTGCCACCACGGACCGGGCAGGGTACAATGAGCAGTTCTTC. It yields the protein CATTDRAGYNEQFF.

V and J are TRBV7-2 and TRBJ2-1, with 10 bases identical to TRBD2. CDR1 SGHTA and CDR2 FQGNSA come from the germline V gene. The CDR3 is made up of 19 amino acids. The V and J ends lost 5 bases and 6 bases, in that order; junction bases with no gene match: 19. The CDR3: CASSDLWGSGRGRANEQFF. CDR3 coding DNA: TGTGCCAGCAGCGACTTATGGGGAAGCGGGAGGGGACGCGCCAATGAGCAGTTCTTC.

In this sample, this clone turned up once. The gene calls are TRBV7-6 and TRBJ1-2, with 8 bases that match TRBD1. The CDR3 contains 16 residues. The ends lost 5 bases at V and 4 bases at J; junction bases unmatched: 12. Germline V gene data show CDR1 as SGHVS and CDR2 as FNYEAQ. Here the CDR3 reads CASSPSAVGTGYGYTF. CDR3 coding DNA: TGTGCCAGCAGCCCATCGGCTGTAGGGACAGGCTATGGCTACACCTTC.

This chain uses TRBV3-1 (or the pseudogene TRBV3-2) with TRBJ1-4, with 9 bases aligning to TRBD1. J was trimmed by 11 bases and V by 2 bases; bases with no gene match: 6. The CDR3 runs 14 residues. Germline V gene data show CDR1 as LGHDT and CDR2 as YNNKEL (reference sequence). The CDR3 DNA follows: TGTGCCAGCAGCCAACCGGGACAGGGTGGCAAACTGTTTTTT. Translating gives CASSQPGQGGKLFF.

This chain joins TRBV7-2 and TRBJ1-2; the D is unclear. Trimming pared 1 base from V and 3 bases from J, leaving 6 bases between. CDR3 length: 13 amino acids. From germline, CDR1 is SGHTA and CDR2 FQGNSA. The CDR3 here is CASSLDPYYGYTF. The CDR3 DNA is TGTGCCAGCAGCTTAGATCCCTACTATGGCTACACCTTC.

This chain joins TRBV14 and TRBJ2-5; the D is unclear. The CDR3 has 12 residues. Trimming took 1 base from V and 4 from J, leaving 4 bases between them. Per germline, CDR1 SGHDN and CDR2 FVKESK. CDR3 residues: CASSQVVETQYF. CDR3 in DNA: TGTGCCAGCAGCCAAGTCGTAGAGACCCAGTACTTC.

This clone was recorded only once. This chain connects TRBV2 to TRBJ2-3, with TRBD1 as a possible D gene (8 bases). V shed 6 bases and J shed 2 bases, with 15 bases lying between them. The CDR3 length is 15 residues. The germline CDR1 and CDR2 sequences are SNHLY and FYNNEI. CDR3 residues: CASSDRGGTTDTQYF. The CDR3 DNA follows: TGTGCCAGCAGCGACAGGGGAGGGACCACAGATACGCAGTATTTT. The full variable domain, with the rest looked up from reference TRBV2 and TRBJ2-3, is EPEVTQTPSHQVTQMGQEVILRCVPISNHLYFYWYRQILGQKVEFLVSFYNNEISEKSEIFDDQFSVERPDGSNFTLKIRSTKLEDSAMYFCASSDRGGTTDTQYFGPGTRLTVL.

This chain connects TRBV18 to TRBJ2-1; TRBD2 agrees at 9 bases. The germline CDR1 and CDR2 sequences are KGHSH and LQKENI. J was trimmed by 0 bases and V by 1 base; bases with no gene match: 7. This CDR3 has 18 amino acids. The CDR3 DNA follows: TGTGCCAGCTCACCACGCGCTAGCGGGGCGGGCTCCTACAATGAGCAGTTCTTC. Protein sequence: CASSPRASGAGSYNEQFF.

CDR3 coding DNA: TGTGCCAGCAGCAAAGTAGCCCCCGGGGAGCTGTTTTTT. Translated: CASSKVAPGELFF. The V gene is TRBV11-1, the J gene TRBJ2-2; D gene ambiguous. Deletions cut 5 bases from V and 6 bases from J, with 10 bases between. CDR3 length: 13 residues. Germline V CDR1 and CDR2: SGHAT, FQDESV (reference sequence).

This clone was seen a few times. The chain has TRBV2 and TRBJ1-1, with D possibly matching TRBD1 (6 bases). Germline assignment: CDR1 SNHLY and CDR2 FYNNEI. The V end was cut by 6 bases, the J end by 5 bases, with 16 bases between. CDR3 size: 14 residues. CDR3 nucleotide sequence: TGTGCCAGCAGCGTATCTACAGGGCGAACTGAAGCTTTCTTT. Translating gives CASSVSTGRTEAFF.

The chain has TRBV14 and TRBJ1-6; 11 nucleotides agree with TRBD1. Germline V gene sequence: CDR1 SGHDN, CDR2 FVKESK. This CDR3 comprises 15 residues. V lost 4 bases and J lost 7; bases outside the gene matches: 3. This CDR3 reads CASSPGDRGNSPLHF. CDR3 bases: TGTGCCAGCAGCCCAGGGGACAGGGGGAATTCACCCCTCCACTTT. Based on the CDR3 plus reference TRBV14 and TRBJ1-6, the full variable domain is EAGVTQFPSHSVIEKGQTVTLRCDPISGHDNLYWYRRVMGKEIKFLLHFVKESKQDESGMPNNRFLAERTGGTYSTLKVQPAELEDSGVYFCASSPGDRGNSPLHFGNGTRLTVT.

The chain combines TRBV7-8 with TRBJ1-1; no definite D call. The germline CDR1 and CDR2 sequences are SGHVS and FQNEAQ. Trimming took 5 bases from V and 5 from J, leaving 15 bases between them. This CDR3 contains 14 residues. The CDR3 is CASSPPPLRTEAFF. The CDR3 region has the DNA TGTGCCAGCAGCCCCCCACCTTTGAGGACTGAAGCTTTCTTT.

This chain links TRBV15 with TRBJ1-6, with D tentatively TRBD1 (6 bases). From germline, CDR1 is LNHNV and CDR2 YYDKDF (reference sequence). V lost 4 bases and J lost 4, with 14 bases in between. This CDR3 is built from 16 residues. The CDR3 DNA reads as TGTGCCACCAGCAAAACCGGGACAAAGTATAATTCACCCCTCCACTTT. It codes for CATSKTGTKYNSPLHF.

The chain recombines TRBV7-6 with TRBJ1-4; 8 positions match TRBD1. Per germline, CDR1 SGHVS and CDR2 FNYEAQ. The CDR3 has 14 amino acids. Germline trimming cut 5 bases from V and 5 bases from J; bases unmatched to any gene: 4. CDR3 bases: TGTGCCAGCAGCAGGACAGGGTGGAATGAAAAACTGTTTTTT. Its protein is CASSRTGWNEKLFF.